A single sample gave rise to the 30 T cell receptor beta chains below, sequenced in a study of T cell repertoires in cytomegalovirus infection (dated by TCRdb to about 2019). Sequencing relied on an Illumina HiSeq 1500. TCRdb's own reprocessing of the public reads used fastp at Q25 and MiXCR and kept productive beta chains. Rows are unified per CDR3 protein, each entry keeping the most common DNA and genes. This sample gives around 100,000 distinct CDR3 sequences in total; approximately 15% of them show up just once. The ten biggest clones cover approximately 8% of the sample. The material sequenced was PBMCs. The receptor source for this set is a human donor in good health (CMV status not recorded). Some clones in this sample may be carry-over from other donors' samples.

This clonotype was recorded a few times. The rearrangement uses TRBV10-3 and TRBJ2-7; 9 nucleotides align to TRBD1. The V gene's germline CDR1 is ENHRY and CDR2 SYGVKD. V lost 7 bases and J lost 5; bases outside the gene matches: 12. The CDR3 loop spans 15 amino acids. The CDR3 DNA reads TGTGCCATCAACAGACAGGGACAGGGAGAACACGAGCAGTACTTC. It is translated as CAINRQGQGEHEQYF.

In its sample, this clonotype was seen many times. V and J are TRBV7-2 and TRBJ2-5; 8 bases match TRBD1. J was trimmed by 4 bases and V by 3 bases; bases with no gene match: 4. CDR1 is SGHTA and CDR2 is FQGNSA in the germline V gene. This CDR3 comprises 14 residues. The CDR3 coding sequence is TGTGCCAGCAGCTTCGACAGGGGAGGAGAGACCCAGTACTTC. Translating it yields CASSFDRGGETQYF.

The table lists this clonotype with many counts. This rearrangement joins TRBV28 to TRBJ2-4; D remains unclear. The V end lost 4 bases, the J end lost 5 bases, and 9 bases lay between the germline ends. The CDR3 is 13 residues long. The germline V gene has CDR1 MDHEN and CDR2 SYDVKM. The CDR3 DNA reads as TGTGCCAGCAGTTCCCCGAACCAAAACATTCAGTACTTC. The encoded protein is CASSSPNQNIQYF.

This clonotype was counted many times. The rearrangement joins TRBV7-2 to TRBJ1-2; D remains ambiguous. Germline V CDR1 and CDR2: SGHTA, FQGNSA. The CDR3 spans 13 residues. Trimming took 2 bases from V and 2 from J, leaving 6 bases between them. DNA of the CDR3: TGTGCCAGCAGCTTAATGGGGAACTATGGCTACACCTTC. Residues: CASSLMGNYGYTF.

To note about this clonotype: Given a much more abundant clone one base away, this may be a read error. The chain recombines TRBV7-3 with TRBJ2-5, with D tentatively TRBD1 or TRBD2 (5 bases each). Looked up from germline, CDR1 is SGHTA and CDR2 is FQGTGA. This CDR3 region has 12 residues. The CDR3 DNA is TGTGACAGCAGCTCGGTTCCGGGACCTCAGTACTTC. Translation gives CDSSSVPGPQYF.

This clonotype was detected only a few times. The V gene is TRBV7-2, the J gene TRBJ1-6; D might be TRBD1 (5 bases). Germline V gene lookup returns CDR1 SGHTA and CDR2 FQGNSA. V was clipped by 4 bases and J by 3 bases, with 10 bases between them. The CDR3 is made up of 15 amino acids. The CDR3 protein is CASSSGAGYNSPLHF. CDR3 nucleotides: TGTGCCAGCAGCTCTGGGGCAGGCTATAATTCACCCCTCCACTTT.

This clonotype was counted at least ten times. The chain employs TRBV10-3 and TRBJ2-3, with 7 bases matching TRBD1. V lost 10 bases, J lost 4 bases, and 2 bases stayed unmatched. Germline CDR1 is ENHRY and CDR2 is SYGVKD. This CDR3 region has 11 residues. The CDR3 DNA reads as TGTGCCACCCAGGGGGCAGATACGCAGTATTTT. Translated, it gives CATQGADTQYF.

In its sample, this clonotype was seen many times. The V gene is TRBV7-2, the J gene TRBJ2-5, with D maybe TRBD1 (6 bases). V was cut by 1 base and J by 3 bases, with 9 bases left in between. Looked up from germline, CDR1 is SGHTA and CDR2 is FQGNSA. CDR3 length equals 14 residues. The CDR3 reads CASSLDPGEETQYF. DNA of the CDR3: TGTGCCAGCAGCTTAGATCCAGGGGAAGAGACCCAGTACTTC.

This clonotype was detected once. Given a much more abundant clone one base away, this may be a read error. The genes are TRBV7-2 and TRBJ2-5; D is undetermined. The V and J ends lost 1 base and 3 bases respectively, with 6 bases between them. Germline CDR1 is SGHTA and CDR2 is FQGNSA. The CDR3 is 13 residues long. In DNA form, the CDR3 reads TGTGCCAGCAGCTTAGGACGGAAAGAGACCCAGTACTTC. Residues: CASSLGRKETQYF.

This clonotype came up many times. V usage is TRBV4-3 and J usage is TRBJ2-3, with 7 bases aligning to TRBD1. The germline V gene has CDR1 LGHNA and CDR2 YSLEER. The V and J ends lost 4 bases and 2 bases, in that order; junction bases with no gene match: 6. This CDR3 spans 15 amino acids. CDR3 residues: CASSLYRGNTDTQYF. CDR3 sequence (DNA): TGCGCCAGCAGCCTATACAGGGGAAACACAGATACGCAGTATTTT.

This clonotype was picked up many times. This chain uses TRBV4-3 with TRBJ2-3; D is unclear. Deletions cut 0 bases from V and 4 bases from J, with 14 bases between. The CDR3 runs 16 residues. Looked up from germline, CDR1 is LGHNA and CDR2 is YSLEER. The CDR3 DNA follows: TGCGCCAGCAGCCAAGATGGCCCCCCAGCCGCAGATACGCAGTATTTT. It translates to CASSQDGPPAADTQYF.

The CDR3 nucleotides are TGTGCCAGCAGCTTCAGGGTAGCGACAGATACGCAGTATTTT. The encoded protein is CASSFRVATDTQYF. This chain joins TRBV5-5 and TRBJ2-3, with D possibly being TRBD1 or TRBD2 (5 bases each). The V and J ends lost 2 bases and 3 bases respectively, with 10 bases between them. This CDR3 has 14 amino acids. Germline values: CDR1 SGHKS, CDR2 YYEKEE (reference sequence).

This clonotype was seen a few times. The chain employs TRBV2 and TRBJ2-1; 14 bases line up with TRBD2. V was clipped by 7 bases and J by 4 bases; unmatched bases: 6. The CDR3 runs to 16 residues. Germline lookup yields CDR1 SNHLY and CDR2 FYNNEI. The CDR3 spells CASTGTSGGLYNEQFF. The CDR3 DNA reads TGTGCCAGCACCGGGACTAGCGGGGGCCTGTACAATGAGCAGTTCTTC. Together with reference TRBV2 and TRBJ2-1, the CDR3 gives the full variable domain: EPEVTQTPSHQVTQMGQEVILRCVPISNHLYFYWYRQILGQKVEFLVSFYNNEISEKSEIFDDQFSVERPDGSNFTLKIRSTKLEDSAMYFCASTGTSGGLYNEQFFGPGTRLTVL.

This clonotype was found a few times. The V gene is TRBV3-1, the J gene TRBJ2-3, with 9 bases that match TRBD2. Trimming took 5 bases from V and 4 from J; bases not matched to a gene: 7. CDR3 length: 15 amino acids. Germline assignment: CDR1 LGHDT and CDR2 YNNKEL (reference sequence). Here the CDR3 DNA reads TGTGCCAGCAGCAGGGCGGGGGGGACCCCAGATACGCAGTATTTT. It translates to CASSRAGGTPDTQYF.

Many counts were recorded for this clonotype. The DNA of the CDR3 is TGTGCCAGCAGCCAGCGGGGGGCGGGGGGCGATACGCAGTATTTT. It specifies CASSQRGAGGDTQYF. This chain connects TRBV7-2 to TRBJ2-3; 9 bases line up with TRBD2. The V segment lost 5 bases and the J segment 6 bases; nucleotides outside the gene matches: 9. The CDR3 sequence is 15 residues long. The germline V gene encodes CDR1 SGHTA and CDR2 FQGNSA.

This clonotype was observed many times. This chain connects TRBV20-1 to TRBJ1-6; a weak D match, TRBD1 (5 bases). Germline CDR1 DFQATT, CDR2 SNEGSKA (reference sequence). V was clipped by 6 bases and J by 10 bases, with 13 bases between them. The CDR3 extends over 12 amino acids. CDR3 DNA sequence: TGCAGTGCGCAGACAGACATCTCACCCCTCCACTTT. Translation gives CSAQTDISPLHF.

The chain combines TRBV18 with TRBJ1-2, with D unclear. The V end was cut by 3 bases, the J end by 6 bases, with 11 bases between. Germline CDR1 and CDR2: KGHSH and LQKENI. This CDR3 spans 13 amino acids. The CDR3 DNA reads TGTGCCAGCTCACCGGCGGGAACGGATGGCTACACCTTC. Its translation is CASSPAGTDGYTF.

This clonotype was seen repeatedly, ten times or more. This chain uses TRBV12-3 or TRBV12-4 with TRBJ2-7; 7 bases line up with TRBD1. With V trimmed by 10 bases and J by 0 bases, 6 bases remained unmatched. The CDR3 loop spans 13 amino acids. As DNA, the CDR3 is TGTGCCACCTCCAGGGGGTACTCCTACGAGCAGTACTTC. Protein product: CATSRGYSYEQYF.

V and J are TRBV28 and TRBJ2-5, with 7 bases matching TRBD1. Germline V gene sequence: CDR1 MDHEN, CDR2 SYDVKM. V trimming: 3 bases; J trimming: 3 bases; junction bases outside the gene matches: 4. The CDR3 is 14 residues long. The CDR3 protein is CASSFRTGEETQYF. The DNA of the CDR3 is TGTGCCAGCAGTTTTAGGACAGGCGAAGAGACCCAGTACTTC.

This clonotype was picked up many times. The V call is TRBV10-3, the J call TRBJ2-1, with 8 positions matching TRBD1. V was pared by 7 bases and J by 7 bases, with 12 bases of the junction left unmatched. The CDR3 has 15 amino acids. Per germline, CDR1 ENHRY and CDR2 SYGVKD. CDR3 nucleotide sequence: TGTGCCATCAAGCCCGACAGGGGTCAAAAGAATGAGCAGTTCTTC. It codes for CAIKPDRGQKNEQFF.

The table lists this clonotype with many counts. The chain uses TRBV7-2 and TRBJ1-5; 10 nucleotides line up with TRBD1. The CDR3 extends over 15 amino acids. Unmatched junction bases numbered 8, after V lost 5 bases and J lost 7 bases. The germline gives CDR1 SGHTA, CDR2 FQGNSA. DNA for the CDR3: TGTGCCAGCAGCCTCTGGACAGGGGGACAGCAGCCCCAGCATTTT. Its protein product is CASSLWTGGQQPQHF.

This clonotype has ten or more counts. V gene TRBV7-2 combines with J gene TRBJ1-4, with a tentative D call TRBD1 (5 bases). The CDR3 runs 14 residues. V lost 4 bases and J 4 bases, leaving 10 bases between the germline ends. Germline CDR1 and CDR2: SGHTA and FQGNSA. CDR3 loop: CASSSTGRNEKLFF. CDR3 sequence (DNA): TGTGCCAGCAGCTCCACAGGACGTAATGAAAAACTGTTTTTT. Full variable domain (remainder filled in from reference TRBV7-2 and TRBJ1-4): GAGVSQSPSNKVTEKGKDVELRCDPISGHTALYWYRQSLGQGLEFLIYFQGNSAPDKSGLPSDRFSAERTGGSVSTLTIQRTQQEDSAVYLCASSSTGRNEKLFFGSGTQLSVL.

This clonotype has a count of ten or more. The V gene is TRBV7-2, the J gene TRBJ1-6; no clear D. The V and J ends lost 1 base and 6 bases respectively, with 7 bases between them. The CDR3 sequence is 14 residues long. The germline gives CDR1 SGHTA, CDR2 FQGNSA. As DNA, the CDR3 is TGTGCCAGCAGCTTAGGCAGGCTTAATTCACCCCTCCACTTT. This translates into CASSLGRLNSPLHF.

This chain connects TRBV5-1 to TRBJ1-2; weak D call: TRBD1 (6 bases). Germline loops: CDR1 SGHRS, CDR2 YFSETQ. CDR3 length: 13 residues. V was pared by 0 bases and J by 8 bases, with 11 bases between. CDR3 sequence: CASSLGGAVGYTF. DNA for the CDR3: TGCGCCAGCAGCTTGGGGGGGGCCGTCGGCTACACCTTC.

The CDR3 region is CASSFGSSGYTF. CDR3 coding DNA: TGTGCCAGCAGCTTCGGATCCTCGGGCTACACCTTC. The rearrangement uses TRBV14 and TRBJ1-2; D is uncertain. The CDR3 runs to 12 residues. The germline V and J ends were trimmed by 5 bases and 8 bases, with 12 bases remaining between them. CDR1 and CDR2 (germline): SGHDN, FVKESK.

This clonotype was seen a few times. The J gene is TRBJ2-3, the V gene TRBV20-1, with 16 bases lining up with TRBD2. Germline trimming cut 3 bases from V and 6 bases from J; bases unmatched to any gene: 9. CDR1 is DFQATT, CDR2 SNEGSKA, per germline (reference sequence). This CDR3 has 17 amino acids. CDR3 protein: CSARRAGTSGGADTQYF. The CDR3 DNA sequence: TGCAGTGCTAGGCGCGCCGGGACTAGCGGGGGGGCCGATACGCAGTATTTT.

This clonotype was seen ten or more times. J is TRBJ1-2 and V is TRBV7-2; 7 positions match TRBD1. The V segment lost 5 bases and the J segment 0 bases; nucleotides outside the gene matches: 9. The germline gives CDR1 SGHTA, CDR2 FQGNSA. The CDR3 runs 16 residues. The CDR3 DNA sequence: TGTGCCAGCAGCGGACAGGCTTTGGTGGCTAACTATGGCTACACCTTC. Translating it yields CASSGQALVANYGYTF.

This clonotype showed up many times. The genes are TRBV7-2 and TRBJ2-3; D ambiguous. Germline CDR1 and CDR2: SGHTA and FQGNSA. The CDR3 sequence is 12 residues long. V lost 7 bases, J lost 0 bases, and 5 bases lay in between. CDR3: CASTRSTDTQYF. The CDR3 bases are TGTGCCAGCACCAGAAGCACAGATACGCAGTATTTT.

This clonotype was counted many times. This chain uses TRBV7-3 with TRBJ2-1; 12 nucleotides match TRBD2. Germline V lookup: CDR1 SGHTA, CDR2 FQGTGA. The CDR3 sequence is 17 residues long. V lost 4 bases and J lost 4; bases outside the gene matches: 8. CDR3 residues: CASSSRATSGGYNEQFF. DNA of the CDR3: TGTGCCAGCAGCTCAAGGGCGACTAGCGGGGGTTACAATGAGCAGTTCTTC. Full variable domain (missing parts from reference TRBV7-3 and TRBJ2-1): GAGVSQTPSNKVTEKGKYVELRCDPISGHTALYWYRQSLGQGPEFLIYFQGTGAADDSGLPNDRFFAVRPEGSVSTLKIQRTERGDSAVYLCASSSRATSGGYNEQFFGPGTRLTVL.

The chain is built from TRBV20-1 and TRBJ1-1; D is perhaps TRBD1 (5 bases). CDR3 size: 15 residues. The V gene lost 0 bases and the J gene lost 3 bases, with 14 bases spanning the gap. Looked up from germline, CDR1 is DFQATT and CDR2 is SNEGSKA (reference sequence). CDR3 sequence (DNA): TGCAGTGCTAGAGAACGGGCAGGGAAGTACACTGAAGCTTTCTTT. Protein sequence: CSARERAGKYTEAFF.